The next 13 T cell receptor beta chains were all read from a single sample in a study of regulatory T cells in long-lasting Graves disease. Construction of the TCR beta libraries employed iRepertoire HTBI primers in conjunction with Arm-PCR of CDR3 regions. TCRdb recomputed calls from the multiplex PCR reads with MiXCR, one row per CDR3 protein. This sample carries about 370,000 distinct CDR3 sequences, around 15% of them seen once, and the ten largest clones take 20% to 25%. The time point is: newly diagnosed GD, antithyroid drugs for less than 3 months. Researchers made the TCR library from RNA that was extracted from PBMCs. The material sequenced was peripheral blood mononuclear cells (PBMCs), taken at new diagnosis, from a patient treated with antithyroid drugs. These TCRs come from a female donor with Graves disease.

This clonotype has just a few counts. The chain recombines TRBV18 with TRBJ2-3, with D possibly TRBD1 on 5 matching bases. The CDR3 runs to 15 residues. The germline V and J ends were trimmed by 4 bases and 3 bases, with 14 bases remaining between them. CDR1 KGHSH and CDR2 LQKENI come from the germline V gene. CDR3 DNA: TGTGCCAGCTCACAGTCGGCAGGGATGACAGATACGCAGTATTTT. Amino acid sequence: CASSQSAGMTDTQYF.

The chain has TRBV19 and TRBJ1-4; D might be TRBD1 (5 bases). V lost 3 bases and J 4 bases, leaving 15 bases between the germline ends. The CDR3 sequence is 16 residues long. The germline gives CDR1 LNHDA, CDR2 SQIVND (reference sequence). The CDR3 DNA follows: TGTGCCAGTAGTATGCCCGGGGGAGGCCATAATGAAAAACTGTTTTTT. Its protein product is CASSMPGGGHNEKLFF.

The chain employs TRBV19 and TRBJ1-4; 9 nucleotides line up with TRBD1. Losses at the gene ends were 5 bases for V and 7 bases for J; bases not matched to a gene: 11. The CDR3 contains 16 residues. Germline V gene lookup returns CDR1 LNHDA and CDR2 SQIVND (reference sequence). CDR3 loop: CASSSPGQGLREKLFF. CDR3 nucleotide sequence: TGTGCCAGTAGTTCGCCGGGACAGGGACTGCGTGAAAAACTGTTTTTT.

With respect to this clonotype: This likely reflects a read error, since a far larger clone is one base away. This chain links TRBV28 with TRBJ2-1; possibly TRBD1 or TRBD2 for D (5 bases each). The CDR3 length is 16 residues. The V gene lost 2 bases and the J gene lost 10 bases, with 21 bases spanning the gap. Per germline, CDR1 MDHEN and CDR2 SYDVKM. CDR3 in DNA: TGTGCCAGCAGTTTACCTTGGGCAGGGAGCTCCTACGAGCAGTTCTTC. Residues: CASSLPWAGSSYEQFF.

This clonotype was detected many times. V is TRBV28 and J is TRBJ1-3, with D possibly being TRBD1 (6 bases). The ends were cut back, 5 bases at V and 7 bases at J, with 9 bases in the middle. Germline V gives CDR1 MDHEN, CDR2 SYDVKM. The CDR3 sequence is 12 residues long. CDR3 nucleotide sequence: TGTGCCAGCAGTACGCAGGGGAACACCATATATTTT. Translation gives CASSTQGNTIYF.

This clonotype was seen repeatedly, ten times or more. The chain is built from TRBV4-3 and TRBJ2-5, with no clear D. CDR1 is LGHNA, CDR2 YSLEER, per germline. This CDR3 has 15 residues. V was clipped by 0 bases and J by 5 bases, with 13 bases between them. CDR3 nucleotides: TGCGCCAGCAGCCAAGAGAACCGCGATTGGGAGACCCAGTACTTC. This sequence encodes CASSQENRDWETQYF.

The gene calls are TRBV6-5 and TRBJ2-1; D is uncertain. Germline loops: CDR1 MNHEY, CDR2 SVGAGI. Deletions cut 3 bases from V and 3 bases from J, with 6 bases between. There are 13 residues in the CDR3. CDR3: CASSYTGYNEQFF. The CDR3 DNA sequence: TGTGCCAGCAGTTATACGGGCTACAATGAGCAGTTCTTC.

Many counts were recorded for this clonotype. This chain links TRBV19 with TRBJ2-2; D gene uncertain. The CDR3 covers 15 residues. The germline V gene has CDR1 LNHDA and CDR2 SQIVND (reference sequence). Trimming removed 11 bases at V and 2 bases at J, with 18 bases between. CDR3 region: CAVLGWATNTGELFF. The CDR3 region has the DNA TGTGCCGTCCTGGGCTGGGCTACTAACACCGGGGAGCTGTTTTTT. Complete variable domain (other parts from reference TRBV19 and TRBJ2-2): DGGITQSPKYLFRKEGQNVTLSCEQNLNHDAMYWYRQDPGQGLRLIYYSQIVNDFQKGDIAEGYSVSREKKESFPLTVTSAQKNPTAFYLCAVLGWATNTGELFFGEGSRLTVL.

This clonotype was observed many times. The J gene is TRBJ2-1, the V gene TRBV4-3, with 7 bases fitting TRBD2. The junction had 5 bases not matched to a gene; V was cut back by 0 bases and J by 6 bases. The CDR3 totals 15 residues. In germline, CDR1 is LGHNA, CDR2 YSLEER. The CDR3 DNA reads TGCGCCAGCAGCCAAGATGGTGCTAGCGGCAATGAGCAGTTCTTC. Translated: CASSQDGASGNEQFF.

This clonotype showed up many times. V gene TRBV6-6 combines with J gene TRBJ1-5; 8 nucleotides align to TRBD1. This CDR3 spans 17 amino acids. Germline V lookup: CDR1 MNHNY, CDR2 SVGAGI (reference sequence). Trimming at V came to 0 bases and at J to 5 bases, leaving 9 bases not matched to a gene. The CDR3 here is CASSYSSGGRRDQPQHF. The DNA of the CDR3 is TGTGCCAGCAGTTACTCTTCAGGGGGCAGAAGGGATCAGCCCCAGCATTTT.

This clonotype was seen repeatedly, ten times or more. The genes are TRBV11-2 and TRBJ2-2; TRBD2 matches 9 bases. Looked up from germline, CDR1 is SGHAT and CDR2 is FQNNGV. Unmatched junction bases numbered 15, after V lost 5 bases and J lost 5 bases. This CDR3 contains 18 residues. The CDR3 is CASSRGIKREVPTGELFF. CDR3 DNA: TGTGCCAGCAGCAGGGGGATAAAGCGGGAGGTTCCAACCGGGGAGCTGTTTTTT.

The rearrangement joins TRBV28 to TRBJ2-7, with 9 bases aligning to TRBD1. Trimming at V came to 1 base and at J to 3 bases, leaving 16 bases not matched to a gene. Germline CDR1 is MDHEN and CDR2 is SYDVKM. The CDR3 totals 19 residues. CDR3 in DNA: TGTGCCAGCAGTTTATACCAACAGGGGGCAGGGTACAGGGTCTACGAGCAGTACTTC. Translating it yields CASSLYQQGAGYRVYEQYF.

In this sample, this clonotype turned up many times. The CDR3 DNA sequence: TGTGCCAGCAGTTCGCGACAGGGGGCGGCGAACACTGAAGCTTTCTTT. Amino acid sequence: CASSSRQGAANTEAFF. The chain is built from TRBV27 and TRBJ1-1, with 10 bases lining up with TRBD1. The CDR3 contains 16 residues. Germline CDR1 reads MNHEY; CDR2 reads SMNVEV (reference sequence). V lost 4 bases to trimming and J lost 1 base; unmatched junction nucleotides: 6.